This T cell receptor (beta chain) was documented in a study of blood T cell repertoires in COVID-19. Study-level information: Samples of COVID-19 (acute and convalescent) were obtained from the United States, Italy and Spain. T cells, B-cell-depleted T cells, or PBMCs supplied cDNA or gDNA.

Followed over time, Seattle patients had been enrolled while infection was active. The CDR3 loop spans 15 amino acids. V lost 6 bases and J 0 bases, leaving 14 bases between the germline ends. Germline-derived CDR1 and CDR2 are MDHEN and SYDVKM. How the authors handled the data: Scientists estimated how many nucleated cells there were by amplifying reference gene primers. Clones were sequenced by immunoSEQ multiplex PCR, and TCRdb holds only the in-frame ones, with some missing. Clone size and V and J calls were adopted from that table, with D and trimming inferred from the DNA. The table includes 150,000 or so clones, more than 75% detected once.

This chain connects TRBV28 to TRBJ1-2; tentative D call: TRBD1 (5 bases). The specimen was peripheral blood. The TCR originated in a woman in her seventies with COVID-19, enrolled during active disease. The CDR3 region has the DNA TGTGCCAGCAGCTCCGGAGGGGACTCTAACTATGGCTACACCTTC. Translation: CASSSGGDSNYGYTF.